This TCR beta chain was captured in a study of T cells in Graves' hyperthyroidism and ophthalmopathy. Broader study findings: Ophthalmopathy could be told apart from stable hyperthyroidism with a 13 V-J model.

Germline CDR1 DFQATT, CDR2 SNEGSKA (reference sequence). There are 12 residues in the CDR3. Trimming took off 3 bases at V and 2 bases at J, with 8 bases between the two ends. TCR beta CDR3 regions were amplified from RNA. An initial round of RT-PCR targeting the TCR CDR3 relied on the HTBI primer set. TCRdb redid the calling of the multiplex PCR reads with MiXCR, one entry per CDR3 protein. The sample carries hundreds of thousands of distinct CDR3 sequences, 38% recorded once. This clonotype has ten or more counts. Its specificity is not known. This TCR came from a man younger than 30 with Graves' hyperthyroidism. Input material: blood. This chain links TRBV20-1 with TRBJ2-7; D gene unclear. CDR3 protein: CSASTATYEQYF. The CDR3 coding sequence is TGCAGTGCTAGCACTGCCACCTACGAGCAGTACTTC.